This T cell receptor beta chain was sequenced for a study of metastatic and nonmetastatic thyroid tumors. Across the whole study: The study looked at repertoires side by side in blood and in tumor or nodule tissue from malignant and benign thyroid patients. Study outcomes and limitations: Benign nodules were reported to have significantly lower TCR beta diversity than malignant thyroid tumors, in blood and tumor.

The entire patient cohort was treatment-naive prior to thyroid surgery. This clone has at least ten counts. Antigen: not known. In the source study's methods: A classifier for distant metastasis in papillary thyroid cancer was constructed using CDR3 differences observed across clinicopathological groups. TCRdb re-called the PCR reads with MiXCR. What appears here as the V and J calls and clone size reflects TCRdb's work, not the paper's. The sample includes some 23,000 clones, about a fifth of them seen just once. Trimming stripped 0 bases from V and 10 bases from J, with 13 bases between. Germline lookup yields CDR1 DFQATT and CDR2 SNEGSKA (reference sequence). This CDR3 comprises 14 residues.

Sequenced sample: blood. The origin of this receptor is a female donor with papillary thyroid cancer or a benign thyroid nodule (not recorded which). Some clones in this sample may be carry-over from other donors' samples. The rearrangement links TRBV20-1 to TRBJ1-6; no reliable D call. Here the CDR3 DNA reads TGCAGTGCTAGAGATCTCTTGATGAACTCACCCCTCCACTTT. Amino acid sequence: CSARDLLMNSPLHF.